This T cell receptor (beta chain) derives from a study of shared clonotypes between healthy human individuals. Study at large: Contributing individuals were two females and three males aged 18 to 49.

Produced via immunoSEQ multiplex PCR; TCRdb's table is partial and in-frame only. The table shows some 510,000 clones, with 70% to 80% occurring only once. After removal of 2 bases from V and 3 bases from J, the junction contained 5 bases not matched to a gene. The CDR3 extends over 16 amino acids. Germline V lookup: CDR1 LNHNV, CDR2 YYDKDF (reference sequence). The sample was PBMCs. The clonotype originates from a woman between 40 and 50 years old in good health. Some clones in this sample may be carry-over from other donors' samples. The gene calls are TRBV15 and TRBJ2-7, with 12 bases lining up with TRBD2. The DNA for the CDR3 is TGTGCCACCAGCAGACCTCTAGCGGGAGGGCTCTACGAGCAGTACTTC. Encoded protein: CATSRPLAGGLYEQYF.